These 5 T cell receptor beta chains were sequenced from one sample in a study of blood T cell repertoires in COVID-19 (dated by TCRdb to 2018 to 2021). Library preparation used the immunoSEQ multiplex PCR assay. Not all clones reach the TCRdb copy of this immuneACCESS table, which keeps in-frame sequences only. Checked studies attribute under half of the gap to unresolved V genes and leave the rest unexplained. For this sample there are 390,000 or so clones; roughly 90% appear just once. The ten largest account for roughly 1.4% of the sample. Sequenced sample: peripheral blood. Source of these receptors: a woman younger than 45 with active or convalescent COVID-19.

The chain links TRBV5-1 to TRBJ2-7, with TRBD1 matching 7 bases. V trimming: 4 bases; J trimming: 11 bases; junction bases outside the gene matches: 15. Germline CDR1 reads SGHRS; CDR2 reads YFSETQ. The CDR3 is 14 residues long. The CDR3 sequence: CASSLQGTGLSEYF. The DNA of the CDR3 is TGCGCCAGCAGCCTACAGGGGACGGGCCTTAGTGAGTACTTC.

This chain links TRBV6-6 with TRBJ1-2, with a weak D call TRBD1 (6 bases). CDR1 is MNHNY and CDR2 is SVGAGI in the germline V gene (reference sequence). V was shortened by 2 bases and J by 2 bases, with 9 bases between the two germline ends. This CDR3 contains 14 residues. For the CDR3, the DNA is TGTGCCAGCAGTTACGGACAGCACAACTATGGCTACACCTTC. This encodes CASSYGQHNYGYTF.

The rearrangement joins TRBV19 to TRBJ1-3; no firm D call. The V and J ends lost 2 bases and 8 bases respectively, with 13 bases between them. The CDR3 totals 14 residues. CDR1 and CDR2 (germline): LNHDA, SQIVND (reference sequence). This chain's CDR3 is CASSIKTLGDTIYF. The CDR3 DNA reads as TGTGCCAGTAGTATAAAAACTTTGGGAGACACCATATATTTT.

This clone has a single count. The chain combines TRBV2 with TRBJ2-2, with D maybe TRBD1 (6 bases). The CDR3 contains 14 residues. In germline, CDR1 is SNHLY, CDR2 FYNNEI. V was shortened by 7 bases and J by 4 bases, with 13 bases between the two germline ends. The CDR3 nucleotides read TGTGCCAGCAATTTTAAGACAGGCACCGGGGAGCTGTTTTTT. It specifies CASNFKTGTGELFF.

V and J are TRBV5-1 and TRBJ2-5; 10 bases fit TRBD2. Germline values: CDR1 SGHRS, CDR2 YFSETQ. The length of the CDR3 is 15 residues. J lost 2 bases, V lost 1 base, and 2 bases had no gene match. DNA of the CDR3: TGCGCCAGCAGCTTGCCTAGCGGGGGTCAAGAGACCCAGTACTTC. Its translation: CASSLPSGGQETQYF.